The rows below give T cell receptor beta chains drawn from one sample of a study of blood T cell repertoires in COVID-19. Measured with immunoSEQ multiplex PCR; TCRdb has only the in-frame clones, and not every one. The sample shows around 95,000 clones, roughly 87% of them seen only once. Source material: peripheral blood. The receptors here all came from a man aged 25-40 years in a cohort sampled during active COVID-19. The CDR3 runs from the conserved cysteine through the conserved F or W. Fields, in order: clone size, D gene, J gene, V gene, CDR3 DNA, CDR3 protein. The D gene is left open where the match is weak. A clone size is listed for some rows: how often the clone was seen (once, few, many), or a class if it is expanded.

. TRBD1 TRBJ2-7 TRBV28 TGTGCCACCTCGGACAGGGTCCACGAGCAGTACTTC CATSDRVHEQYF
. . TRBJ1-1 TRBV19 TGTGCCAGTAGTATGGGGGGGGCGGCCACTGAAGCTTTCTTT CASSMGGAATEAFF
. . TRBJ1-5 TRBV6-2/TRBV6-3 TGTGCCAGCAGTTACCACAGGGCCCCTAATCAGCCCCAGCATTTT CASSYHRAPNQPQHF
. TRBD1 TRBJ1-4 TRBV6-5 TGTGCCAGCAATCCGGGACAGCGGATGAATGAAAAACTGTTTTTT CASNPGQRMNEKLFF
. TRBD1 TRBJ2-7 TRBV19 TGTGCCAGTAGTATAGCAGCGGACAGGTCCTACGAGCAGTACTTC CASSIAADRSYEQYF
. . TRBJ2-3 TRBV4-2 TGTGCCAGCAGCCAAGAAGTGAGGGGCACAGATACGCAGTATTTT CASSQEVRGTDTQYF
. TRBD1 TRBJ1-2 TRBV6-5 TGTGCCAGCATTTTGACAGGGGGGGTTTATGGCTACACCTTC CASILTGGVYGYTF
. . TRBJ2-3 TRBV15 TGTGCCACCAGCAGAAACTCGGGGGCAGATACGCAGTATTTT CATSRNSGADTQYF
few . TRBJ1-5 TRBV5-6 TGTGCCAGCAGCTTCGGGGGGCTAGGCAATCAGCCCCAGCATTTT CASSFGGLGNQPQHF
few TRBD2 TRBJ2-1 TRBV5-4 TGTGCCAGCAGCCCGGGACTAGCGGCGGTCTCCTACAATGAGCAGTTCTTC CASSPGLAAVSYNEQFF
. TRBD1 TRBJ2-7 TRBV4-1 TGCGCCAGCAGCCAAGAGCCGACAGGGTACGGTTACGAGCAGTACTTC CASSQEPTGYGYEQYF
. . TRBJ2-5 TRBV3-1/TRBV3-2 TGTGCCAGCAGCCAAGGGGTGCGGGAACAAGAGACCCAGTACTTC CASSQGVREQETQYF
. . TRBJ1-2 TRBV19 TGTGCCAGTAGTCCACAGGGTTGGGACTATGGCTACACCTTC CASSPQGWDYGYTF
once TRBD1 TRBJ2-7 TRBV28 TGTGCCAGCAGACTGGGACAGATCTACGAGCAGTACTTC CASRLGQIYEQYF
once . TRBJ1-2 TRBV28 TGTGCCAGCAGTTTGGGGCCGGCTAACTATGGCTACACCTTC CASSLGPANYGYTF
. . TRBJ2-7 TRBV24-1 TGTGCCACCAGTCCCCCCAGACCGCATACTACCTACGAGCAGTACTTC CATSPPRPHTTYEQYF
. TRBD1 TRBJ2-2 TRBV6-5 TGTGCCAGCAGGACAGGGGCCCTCACCGGGGAGCTGTTTTTT CASRTGALTGELFF
. . TRBJ1-1 TRBV2 TGTGCCAGCAGACTTACCTACACTGAAGCTTTCTTT CASRLTYTEAFF
. . TRBJ2-5 TRBV7-9 TGTGCCAGCAGCTTAGGGTCAGGGGCACGAGAGACCCAGTACTTC CASSLGSGARETQYF
once . TRBJ2-7 TRBV28 TGTGCCAGCACCGGGCCAGGGACTTCCAGCGAGCAGTACTTC CASTGPGTSSEQYF
few . TRBJ2-2 TRBV19 TGTGCCAGTAGTATAGGTCAGGGTGTGGGCACCGGGGAGCTGTTTTTT CASSIGQGVGTGELFF
. . TRBJ2-1 TRBV19 TGTGCCAGTAGTATACAGGGATACAATGAGCAGTTCTTC CASSIQGYNEQFF
few . TRBJ2-7 TRBV2 TGTGCCAGCAGTGGAGCCGGGACTTCACTTCTGGGGACCTACGAGCAGTACTTC CASSGAGTSLLGTYEQYF
. TRBD2 TRBJ2-1 TRBV7-2 TGTGCCAGCAGCTTAGCGCCGCGACTAGCGGGGGGAAATGAGCAGTTCTTC CASSLAPRLAGGNEQFF
. TRBD2 TRBJ2-3 TRBV5-1 TGCGCCAGCAGCTCGAGACTAGCGGGGGGCACAGATACGCAGTATTTT CASSSRLAGGTDTQYF
. TRBD2 TRBJ2-7 TRBV10-1 TGCGCCAGCAGTGAGTCCGGCAGCGGGGCTATCTACGAGCAGTACTTC CASSESGSGAIYEQYF
. . TRBJ2-5 TRBV7-2 TGTGCCAGCTCCGGTGGCGGGGGCGGGCAGACCCAGTACTTC CASSGGGGGQTQYF
. TRBD2 TRBJ2-1 TRBV19 TGTGCCAGTAGTATGATAGCGGGGCGACGAAATGAGCAGTTCTTC CASSMIAGRRNEQFF
. . TRBJ2-3 TRBV6-2/TRBV6-3 TGTGCCAGCAGTTACGGCTTCTCCCCGGGAGAAGATACGCAGTATTTT CASSYGFSPGEDTQYF
few . TRBJ2-6 TRBV3-1/TRBV3-2 TGTGCCAGCAGCCAAGAAGGAGGGACTGGGGCCAACGTCCTGACTTTC CASSQEGGTGANVLTF
. TRBD2 TRBJ2-3 TRBV6-2/TRBV6-3 TGTGCCAGCAGTTACTCCCGGACTAGCGGGTCTAACACAGATACGCAGTATTTT CASSYSRTSGSNTDTQYF
. . TRBJ1-4 TRBV7-9 TGTGCCAGCAGCCTCCCCGCTAATGAAAAACTGTTTTTT CASSLPANEKLFF
. . TRBJ1-2 TRBV11-2 TGTGCCAGCAGCTTAGGGCTGTATGGCTACACCTTC CASSLGLYGYTF
. TRBD1 TRBJ2-5 TRBV9 TGTGCCAGCAGCGTGACAGGGGCTAGTGGGGAGACCCAGTACTTC CASSVTGASGETQYF
. TRBD1 TRBJ1-2 TRBV27 TGTGCCAGCACGAAGACAGGGCTGGGCCTTAACTATGGCTACACCTTC CASTKTGLGLNYGYTF
. TRBD1 TRBJ1-5 TRBV24-1 TGTGCCACCAGTGAGGGGGGACAGGGTGTCCGGCCCCAGCATTTT CATSEGGQGVRPQHF
. . TRBJ1-6 TRBV5-6 TGTGCCAGCAGCTTGCAGGGGAATAATTCACCCCTCCACTTT CASSLQGNNSPLHF
. TRBD2 TRBJ2-7 TRBV7-9 TGTGCCAGCAGCTTAAATAGCGGGCCCGACTACGAGCAGTACTTC CASSLNSGPDYEQYF
. . TRBJ2-2 TRBV24-1 TGTGCCACCAGTGATGGCGGAGCACCTAACACCGGGGAGCTGTTTTTT CATSDGGAPNTGELFF
. TRBD2 TRBJ2-7 TRBV14 TGTGCCAGCAGCCACCTTAGCGGGGGGGTCTACGAGCAGTACTTC CASSHLSGGVYEQYF
. . TRBJ2-4 TRBV21-1 TGTGCCAGCAGCAAAGATAGGCCTAGCGGGCTGAAAAACATTCAGTACTTC CASSKDRPSGLKNIQYF
few TRBD2 TRBJ2-1 TRBV9 TGTGCCAGCAGCGTAGCTAGCGGGGAGGGGGGGACTAGCGTATATGAGCAGTTCTTC CASSVASGEGGTSVYEQFF
. TRBD2 TRBJ2-5 TRBV29-1 TGCAGCGTTGCCTTGGGGGGGGGTTTGGGAGAGACCCAGTACTTC CSVALGGGLGETQYF
. TRBD1 TRBJ1-5 TRBV5-1 TGCGCCAGCAGACCGGGGACAGGGAAAGATCAGCCCCAGCATTTT CASRPGTGKDQPQHF
. . TRBJ2-7 TRBV5-6 TGTGCCAGCAGTCTTGACAGGCTCCCCTACGAGCAGTACTTC CASSLDRLPYEQYF
once TRBD1 TRBJ2-7 TRBV2 TGTGCCAGCAGCGTAACAGGGGGCCACTACGAGCAGTACTTC CASSVTGGHYEQYF
. TRBD1 TRBJ2-6 TRBV29-1 TGCGCCGGGACAGGGGGCTCTGGGGCCAACGTCCTGACTTTC CAGTGGSGANVLTF
. TRBD1 TRBJ1-4 TRBV9 TGTGCCAGCAGCGGAGGGGGGACAGTTAATGAAAAACTGTTTTTT CASSGGGTVNEKLFF
. . TRBJ2-4 TRBV18 TGTGCCAGCTCACCACCGACAGCGGGCGAAAACATTCAGTACTTC CASSPPTAGENIQYF
. . TRBJ1-2 TRBV6-5 TGTGCCAGCAGTAGAGGGCCTAACTATGGCTACACCTTC CASSRGPNYGYTF
. . TRBJ1-6 TRBV28 TGTGCCAGCAGTTTACAGGGTGGTTCACCCCTCCACTTT CASSLQGGSPLHF
. . TRBJ1-3 TRBV30 TGTGCCTGGACAGGGTCCTCCGGAAACACCATATATTTT CAWTGSSGNTIYF
. TRBD1 TRBJ1-2 TRBV7-9 TGTGCCAGCAGCCATGACCTGGACAGGGAAAACTATGGCTACACCTTC CASSHDLDRENYGYTF
. TRBD2 TRBJ2-1 TRBV11-1 TGTGCCAGCAGCTCCGGGGGACTATACAATGAGCAGTTCTTC CASSSGGLYNEQFF
. TRBD2 TRBJ2-3 TRBV6-1 TGTGCCAGCAGTGCCTCGGTCCAGCCGGGGGGTGATACGCAGTATTTT CASSASVQPGGDTQYF
. TRBD1 TRBJ1-6 TRBV2 TGTGCCAGCAGTCCTTTGGGACAGGGAAGGCATAATTCACCCCTCCACTTT CASSPLGQGRHNSPLHF
. . TRBJ2-7 TRBV7-2 TGTGCCAGCAGCTTAGCGTCTGAGGACGAGCAGTACTTC CASSLASEDEQYF
once . TRBJ2-5 TRBV14 TGTGCCAGCAGCCAAGTCTACGGCCAAGAGACCCAGTACTTC CASSQVYGQETQYF